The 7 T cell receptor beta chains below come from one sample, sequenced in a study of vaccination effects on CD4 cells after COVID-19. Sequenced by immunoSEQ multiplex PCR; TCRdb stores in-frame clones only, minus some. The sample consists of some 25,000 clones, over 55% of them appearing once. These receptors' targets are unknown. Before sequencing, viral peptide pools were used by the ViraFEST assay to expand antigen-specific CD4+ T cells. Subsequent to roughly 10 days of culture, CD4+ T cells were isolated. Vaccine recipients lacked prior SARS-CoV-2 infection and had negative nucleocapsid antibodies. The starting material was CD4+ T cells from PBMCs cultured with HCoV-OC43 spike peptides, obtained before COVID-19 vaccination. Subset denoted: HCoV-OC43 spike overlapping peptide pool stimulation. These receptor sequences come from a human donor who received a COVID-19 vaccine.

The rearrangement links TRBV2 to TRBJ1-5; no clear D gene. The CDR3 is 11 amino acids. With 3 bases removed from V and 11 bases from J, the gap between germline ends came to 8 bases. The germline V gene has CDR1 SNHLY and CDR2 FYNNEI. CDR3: CASSDSRSQHF. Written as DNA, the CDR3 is TGTGCCAGCAGTGATTCTAGGTCCCAGCATTTT.

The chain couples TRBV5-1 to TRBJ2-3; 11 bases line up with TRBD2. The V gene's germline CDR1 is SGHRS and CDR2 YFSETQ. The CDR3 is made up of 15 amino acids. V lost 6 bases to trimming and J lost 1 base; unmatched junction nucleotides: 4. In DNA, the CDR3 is TGCGCCAGCAACCAACTAGCGGGGGGCACAGATACGCAGTATTTT. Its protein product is CASNQLAGGTDTQYF.

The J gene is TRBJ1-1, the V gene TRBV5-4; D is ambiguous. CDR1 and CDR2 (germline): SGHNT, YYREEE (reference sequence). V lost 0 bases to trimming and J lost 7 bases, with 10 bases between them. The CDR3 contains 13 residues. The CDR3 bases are TGTGCCAGCAGCTTGGCCGAGAGAATTGAAGCTTTCTTT. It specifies CASSLAERIEAFF.

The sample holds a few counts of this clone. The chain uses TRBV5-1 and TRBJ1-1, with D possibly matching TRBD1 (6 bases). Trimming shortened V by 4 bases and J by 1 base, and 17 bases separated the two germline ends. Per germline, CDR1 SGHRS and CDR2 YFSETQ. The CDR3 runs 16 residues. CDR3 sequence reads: CASSPAGRTENTEAFF. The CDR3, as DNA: TGCGCCAGCAGCCCGGCTGGAAGGACAGAGAACACTGAAGCTTTCTTT.

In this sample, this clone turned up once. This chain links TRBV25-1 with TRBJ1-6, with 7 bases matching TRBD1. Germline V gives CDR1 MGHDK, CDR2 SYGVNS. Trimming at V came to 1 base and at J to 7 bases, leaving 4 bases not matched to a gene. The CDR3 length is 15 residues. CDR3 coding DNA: TGTGCCAGCAGTGAATCCCAACAGGGGAATTCACCCCTCCACTTT. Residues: CASSESQQGNSPLHF.

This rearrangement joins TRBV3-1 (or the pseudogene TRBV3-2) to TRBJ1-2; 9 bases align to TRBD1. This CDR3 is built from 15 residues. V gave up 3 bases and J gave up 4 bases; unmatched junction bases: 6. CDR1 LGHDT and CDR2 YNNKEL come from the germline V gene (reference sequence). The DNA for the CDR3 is TGTGCCAGCAGCCACCTCGACAGGGGGGCCTATGGCTACACCTTC. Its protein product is CASSHLDRGAYGYTF.

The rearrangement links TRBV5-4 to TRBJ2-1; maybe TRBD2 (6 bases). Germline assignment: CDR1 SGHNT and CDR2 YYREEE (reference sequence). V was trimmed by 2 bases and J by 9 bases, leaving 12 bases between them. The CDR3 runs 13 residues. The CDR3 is CASSLGRNGEQFF. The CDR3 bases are TGTGCCAGCAGCTTAGGGAGGAACGGTGAGCAGTTCTTC.